This TCR beta chain is from a study of cytomegalovirus exposure and HLA in healthy donors. Study observations and caveats: A missense DCLRE1C variant was associated with V- and J-gene trimming of TCR beta chains in a later analysis, and an independent cohort replicated the association.

Concerning this clone itself: As yet, its antigen is unknown.

Researchers ran the PCR with 60 Vbeta and 13 Jbeta primers. Per the original data handling: A follow-up analysis tallied about 80 million unique TCR beta chains, roughly 11 million shared. Repertoires were generated with immunoSEQ multiplex PCR, while TCRdb's copy carries only in-frame clones and drops some. From that table come the V and J calls and clone size; the DNA was used to work out D and trimming. This sample's clone table lists around 200,000 clones. From germline, CDR1 is PRHDT and CDR2 FYEKMQ (reference sequence). V gave up 1 base and J gave up 0 bases, with 8 bases separating them. The CDR3 has 15 residues.

This clonotype originated in a woman aged 25 to 39 in good health and CMV-seropositive. V gene TRBV13 combines with J gene TRBJ2-3; no firm D call. What was sequenced was PBMCs. CDR3 sequence reads: CASSLAQSSTDTQYF. DNA of the CDR3: TGTGCCAGCAGCTTAGCACAGTCTAGCACAGATACGCAGTATTTT.